The present T cell receptor (beta chain) was sequenced within a study of T-cell memory formation after mild COVID-19. As for the study in general: Across donors, TCR clusters were largely donor specific.

Looked up from germline, CDR1 is SGHKS and CDR2 is YYEKEE (reference sequence). The CDR3 is 14 residues long. Points from the study as a whole: Contracting clones from day 15 to 85 showed balanced CD4/CD8; later expanders favored CD4+. CD4+ contracting clones were mainly CM and EM; CD8+ ones, EMRA.

Constant-segment primers and 5'RACE yielded cDNA libraries for TCR alpha and TCR beta, each carrying sample barcodes and UMIs. TCRdb fed the 5' RACE reads into MiXCR, producing one record per CDR3 protein. The sample contains about 180,000 distinct CDR3 sequences, about a fifth of which appear only once. About this clonotype itself: Its antigen is undetermined. A junction end diverges from the germline sequence, so it may reflect a read error.

Material: PBMCs or a T cell subset sorted from them (not recorded which). This chain joins TRBV5-5 and TRBJ1-6; the D is unclear. This TCR came from a young man who had mild COVID-19 (a few samples of this study predate the infection). Cell type and time point are not known. For the CDR3, the DNA is TGTGCCAGCAGCTTGGCCCCTGGGAATTCACCCCTACACTTT. It yields the protein CASSLAPGNSPLHF.